Listed below are T cell receptor beta chains from one sample, sequenced in a study of radiotherapy plus CTLA-4 blockade in lung cancer. Assay used: immunoSEQ multiplex PCR; TCRdb lists only in-frame clones, some missing. Of more than 25,000 clones in the sample, over 60% are singletons; the top ten hold 16%. The material sequenced was peripheral blood, taken from a patient treated with radiotherapy plus ipilimumab. These receptors were obtained from a human donor with non-small cell lung cancer that progressed on radiotherapy plus ipilimumab. Both conserved end residues are part of each CDR3. The order of the fields is V gene, J gene, clone size, D gene, CDR3 DNA, CDR3 protein. A D gene is named only where the DNA matches it firmly. Where a row states a size, it is once, few, many or the class of an expanded clone; other rows omit it.

v_call: TRBV6-6
j_call: TRBJ2-3
clone_size: NA
d_call: NA
cdr3_nt: TGTGCCAGCACCCCCCCCAGGTTTACAGATACGCAGTATTTT
cdr3_aa: CASTPPRFTDTQYF

v_call: TRBV2
j_call: TRBJ2-5
clone_size: NA
d_call: NA
cdr3_nt: TGTGCCAGCAGTGAACCAGGGACTTCACGGACCCAGTACTTC
cdr3_aa: CASSEPGTSRTQYF

v_call: TRBV5-1
j_call: TRBJ1-1
clone_size: NA
d_call: NA
cdr3_nt: TGCGCCAGCAGCTTGGAAGGCAGAAACACTGAAGCTTTCTTT
cdr3_aa: CASSLEGRNTEAFF

v_call: TRBV19
j_call: TRBJ2-2
clone_size: once
d_call: NA
cdr3_nt: TGTGCCAGTTACGGCGGATGGAGGAACACCGGGGAGCTGTTTTTT
cdr3_aa: CASYGGWRNTGELFF

v_call: TRBV28
j_call: TRBJ1-1
clone_size: NA
d_call: NA
cdr3_nt: TGTGCCAGCAGTTTCTCGTTAAACACTGAAGCTTTCTTT
cdr3_aa: CASSFSLNTEAFF

v_call: TRBV28
j_call: TRBJ1-1
clone_size: NA
d_call: NA
cdr3_nt: TGTGCCAGCAGTGTGAACACTGAAGCTTTCTTT
cdr3_aa: CASSVNTEAFF

v_call: TRBV2
j_call: TRBJ2-3
clone_size: NA
d_call: NA
cdr3_nt: TGTGCCAGTAGTCGGGGAACGCAGGCAGATACGCAGTATTTT
cdr3_aa: CASSRGTQADTQYF

v_call: TRBV7-8
j_call: TRBJ1-3
clone_size: NA
d_call: NA
cdr3_nt: TGTGCCAGCAGCTCGTCTTTAGGGTCCCTCTTCTCTGGAAACACCATATATTTT
cdr3_aa: CASSSSLGSLFSGNTIYF

v_call: TRBV27
j_call: TRBJ1-5
clone_size: NA
d_call: TRBD1
cdr3_nt: TGTGCCAGCAGTCCCCGAGGGGGCAGCAATCAGCCCCAGCATTTT
cdr3_aa: CASSPRGGSNQPQHF

v_call: TRBV21-1
j_call: TRBJ2-5
clone_size: NA
d_call: NA
cdr3_nt: TGTGCCAGCACCCGCCAAGAGACCCAGTACTTC
cdr3_aa: CASTRQETQYF

v_call: TRBV6-5
j_call: TRBJ1-2
clone_size: NA
d_call: NA
cdr3_nt: TGTGCCAGCAGTTACTCGGGTACAGGGTTAGGCTACACCTTC
cdr3_aa: CASSYSGTGLGYTF

v_call: TRBV4-2
j_call: TRBJ1-4
clone_size: few
d_call: NA
cdr3_nt: TGTGCCAGCAGCTCGGGCGAAAAACTGTTTTTT
cdr3_aa: CASSSGEKLFF

v_call: TRBV7-2
j_call: TRBJ2-1
clone_size: NA
d_call: TRBD2
cdr3_nt: TGTGCCAGCAGCGCCCTAGCGGTCTCCTACAATGAGCAGTTCTTC
cdr3_aa: CASSALAVSYNEQFF

v_call: TRBV7-8
j_call: TRBJ2-3
clone_size: few
d_call: TRBD1
cdr3_nt: TGTGCCAGCAGCGCGACCGGGACAGGGGCAGATACGCAGTATTTT
cdr3_aa: CASSATGTGADTQYF

v_call: TRBV6-1
j_call: TRBJ1-1
clone_size: NA
d_call: NA
cdr3_nt: TGTGCCAGCAGTGGGGAGGGAAGGGCTGAAGCTTTCTTT
cdr3_aa: CASSGEGRAEAFF

v_call: TRBV6-5
j_call: TRBJ2-2
clone_size: NA
d_call: TRBD1
cdr3_nt: TGTGCCAGCAGGGGGGTGAACAGGGGTCTTGGGGAGCTGTTTTTT
cdr3_aa: CASRGVNRGLGELFF

v_call: TRBV4-2
j_call: TRBJ2-2
clone_size: few
d_call: NA
cdr3_nt: TGTGCCAGCAGCCAAGACATGGACGGGGGCGGGGAGCTGTTTTTT
cdr3_aa: CASSQDMDGGGELFF

v_call: TRBV28
j_call: TRBJ2-5
clone_size: NA
d_call: NA
cdr3_nt: TGTGCCAGTCGCGACAGTCAAGAGACCCAGTACTTC
cdr3_aa: CASRDSQETQYF

v_call: TRBV15
j_call: TRBJ1-2
clone_size: once
d_call: NA
cdr3_nt: TGTGCCACCAGCAGAGGGGCAGGGGATGGCTACACCTTC
cdr3_aa: CATSRGAGDGYTF

v_call: TRBV10-3
j_call: TRBJ1-1
clone_size: NA
d_call: NA
cdr3_nt: TGTGCCATCAGTGAAGGCAGGGGAATCACTGAAGCTTTCTTT
cdr3_aa: CAISEGRGITEAFF

v_call: TRBV28
j_call: TRBJ1-4
clone_size: NA
d_call: NA
cdr3_nt: TGTGCCAGCAGTCCCCTGAGCGGGAATAATGAAAAACTGTTTTTT
cdr3_aa: CASSPLSGNNEKLFF

v_call: TRBV5-4
j_call: TRBJ2-1
clone_size: NA
d_call: TRBD1
cdr3_nt: TGTGCCAGCAGCCCGGGACAGGTCTACAATGAGCAGTTCTTC
cdr3_aa: CASSPGQVYNEQFF

v_call: TRBV6-1
j_call: TRBJ1-2
clone_size: NA
d_call: NA
cdr3_nt: TGTGCCAGCAGGGATACGGGGGCGGATGGCTACACCTTC
cdr3_aa: CASRDTGADGYTF

v_call: TRBV28
j_call: TRBJ1-2
clone_size: once
d_call: NA
cdr3_nt: TGTGCCAGCAGATTCAGGGGCGATGGCTACACCTTC
cdr3_aa: CASRFRGDGYTF

v_call: TRBV2
j_call: TRBJ1-2
clone_size: NA
d_call: TRBD1
cdr3_nt: TGTGCCAGCAGTGGCCGGGACAGGGGAGCGGCTAACTATGGCTACACCTTC
cdr3_aa: CASSGRDRGAANYGYTF

v_call: TRBV30
j_call: TRBJ1-1
clone_size: few
d_call: NA
cdr3_nt: TGTGCCTGGAGTTACGGATTCGGGACTGAAGCTTTCTTT
cdr3_aa: CAWSYGFGTEAFF

v_call: TRBV5-4
j_call: TRBJ2-7
clone_size: NA
d_call: TRBD2
cdr3_nt: TGTGCCAGCAGCCAAGGACTAGCGGCAAACTACGAGCAGTACTTC
cdr3_aa: CASSQGLAANYEQYF

v_call: TRBV6-5
j_call: TRBJ1-5
clone_size: NA
d_call: NA
cdr3_nt: TGTGCCAGCAGTTTTAGAAGTGGGTATCAGCCCCAGCATTTT
cdr3_aa: CASSFRSGYQPQHF

v_call: TRBV2
j_call: TRBJ1-2
clone_size: NA
d_call: NA
cdr3_nt: TGTGCCAGCAGTGAGCGGGAGTATGGCTACACCTTC
cdr3_aa: CASSEREYGYTF